This T cell receptor (beta chain) was recorded in a study of T cell repertoires in cytomegalovirus infection. Overall study: Both a matching HLA type and CMV infection were indicated by public TCR beta signatures. General study points: The ex vivo response was dominated by HLA-C-restricted CMV-specific TCR beta clonotypes.

Germline V CDR1 and CDR2: MRHNA, SNTAGT. V lost 6 bases, J lost 4 bases, and 4 bases stayed unmatched. CDR3 length equals 14 residues. TCRdb processed the reads anew with MiXCR; each CDR3 protein has one entry. This table holds more than 150,000 distinct CDR3 sequences, roughly a fifth found once. To note about this clonotype: Its specificity is not known.

The origin of this receptor is a human donor in good health (CMV status not recorded). Some clones in this sample may be carry-over from other donors' samples. The V and J genes are TRBV6-4 and TRBJ2-2; 8 bases fit TRBD1. Sequencing was performed on PBMCs. CDR3 loop: CASRDRDGTGELFF. Written as DNA, the CDR3 is TGTGCCAGCAGGGACAGGGACGGCACCGGGGAGCTGTTTTTT.